The rows below give T cell receptor beta chains drawn from one sample of a study of T cells in Graves' hyperthyroidism and ophthalmopathy. From the multiplex PCR reads, TCRdb called clonotypes with MiXCR, one entry per CDR3 protein. The table records more than 300,000 distinct CDR3 sequences, about 15% of them present only once. The material sequenced was blood. Every receptor here comes from a woman aged 25-40 years with Graves' ophthalmopathy. The CDR3 runs from the conserved cysteine through the conserved F or W. Clone size is given for some rows only: seen once, a few or many times, or a class if the clone is expanded.

V,J,size,CDR3
TRBV7-9,TRBJ2-7,many,CASSSEEGQGRYEQYF
TRBV5-6,TRBJ1-6,few,CASSFQIPNSPLHF
TRBV6-1,TRBJ1-5,many,CASSGTGYQPQHF
TRBV18,TRBJ2-4,many,CASSLGTGSSKNIQYF
TRBV30,TRBJ1-2,many,CAWSVKQGSNYGYTF
TRBV7-9,TRBJ2-1,many,CASSLTMSEQFF
TRBV6-2/TRBV6-3,TRBJ2-2,-,CASTPYREGAQLFF
TRBV11-3,TRBJ1-6,few,CASNRPPGEPLHF
TRBV5-6,TRBJ1-1,many,CASSQGTGATEAFF
TRBV6-5,TRBJ1-1,-,CASSSTGGGDTEAFF